The clone carrying this T cell receptor beta chain was counted a single time. Its antigen is currently unknown. Naive CD8 cells lacked CD45RO and underwent positive selection for CCR7, leaving out terminally differentiated effector memory CD45RA+ cells. The V gene lost 2 bases and the J gene lost 6 bases, with 14 bases spanning the gap. The CDR3 sequence is 15 residues long. Per germline, CDR1 SEHNR and CDR2 FQNEAQ (reference sequence). This specimen belongs to a study of shared clonotypes between healthy human individuals. The study ran the assay at deep level. Every subset's genomic DNA went evenly onto several immunoSEQ plates. Clones were sequenced by immunoSEQ multiplex PCR, and TCRdb holds only the in-frame ones, with some missing. This table has about 2.1 million clones, 85% to 95% appearing once. General observations from the study: Sequencing of the sorted subsets was shown by rarefaction to be incomplete despite large depth.

The receptor comes from a man aged 18 to 30 in good health. Some clones in this sample may be carry-over from other donors' samples. V and J are TRBV7-9 and TRBJ2-1, with D possibly TRBD1 on 6 matching bases. Sequencing used naive CD8+ T cells from PBMCs. CDR3 residues: CASSLSQGSVNEQFF. The CDR3 coding sequence is TGTGCCAGCAGCTTATCACAGGGATCCGTCAATGAGCAGTTCTTC.